The rows below give T cell receptor beta chains drawn from one sample of a study of T-cell reconstitution after alpha-beta-depleted transplantation in children. TCRdb reanalysed the PCR reads using MiXCR and keeps one entry per CDR3 protein. The data show more than 300,000 distinct CDR3 sequences, 15% to 20% seen once. The sequenced sample was PBMCs, mostly from graft donor cells, obtained 360 days after TCRalphabeta/CD19-depleted stem cell transplant. The receptor source for this set is a male patient between 2 and 10 years old who had a stem cell transplant for acute lymphoblastic leukemia, so the T cells may come from the graft donor. CDR3s include the opening cysteine and the closing phenylalanine or tryptophan. The order of the fields is V gene, J gene, CDR3 protein.

TRBV11-3,TRBJ2-1,CASSSPYSVGHNEQFF
TRBV7-8,TRBJ2-7,CASSPPGVSYEQYF
TRBV12-3/TRBV12-4,TRBJ2-7,CASSLGALSYEQYF
TRBV6-1,TRBJ2-7,CASSQGATYYEQYF
TRBV7-3,TRBJ2-1,CASSGGTSGSLQFF
TRBV7-2,TRBJ2-7,CASSSQVGFGYEQYF
TRBV5-1,TRBJ2-5,CASSLLWSETQYF
TRBV7-8,TRBJ2-7,CASSLAGRGFYEQYF
TRBV19,TRBJ2-7,CASSIDLGPQGLNF
TRBV2,TRBJ2-5,CASKRGETQYF
TRBV19,TRBJ2-3,CASSIAGALDTQYF
TRBV3-1,TRBJ2-5,CASRVAHQETQYF
TRBV20-1,TRBJ2-5,CSASPLTEETQYF
TRBV12-3/TRBV12-4,TRBJ2-6,CASSQARNSGANVLTF
TRBV20-1,TRBJ2-1,CSARVQVGYEQFF
TRBV11-2,TRBJ2-5,CASSLMKATQYF
TRBV5-1,TRBJ2-5,CASSSIPAETQYF
TRBV4-3,TRBJ2-1,CASSQDGGTGYNEQFF
TRBV5-1,TRBJ2-3,CASSTGTGADTQYF
TRBV7-9,TRBJ1-2,CASSLDLGDYGYTF
TRBV28,TRBJ2-5,CASSPHPGHRVWETQYF
TRBV5-1,TRBJ2-7,CASSLDTSYEQYF
TRBV4-3,TRBJ2-1,CASSRGTSGYNEQFF
TRBV6-5,TRBJ1-1,CASSYGPEAFF
TRBV6-2/TRBV6-3,TRBJ2-1,CASSYAGGPNEQFF
TRBV6-9,TRBJ1-3,CASSYHTGFSRPGLSNSGNTIYF
TRBV12-3/TRBV12-4,TRBJ2-7,CASSKPGQPGYEQYF
TRBV12-3/TRBV12-4,TRBJ1-4,CASSLFGEEKLFF
TRBV2,TRBJ1-6,CASSGDNSPLHF
TRBV7-2,TRBJ2-3,CASSPGTREDTQYF
TRBV10-3,TRBJ2-4,CAISPDLAKNIQYF
TRBV6-2/TRBV6-3,TRBJ2-1,CASLTSYNEQFF
TRBV12-3/TRBV12-4,TRBJ2-5,CASSLSLAGGPPRETQYF
TRBV7-8,TRBJ1-1,CASSLVLNTEAFF
TRBV6-4,TRBJ2-1,CASSRGRTSNEQFF
TRBV4-3,TRBJ2-1,CASSQVRTSGRDEQFF
TRBV5-6,TRBJ2-1,CASSVEGRQFF
TRBV4-1,TRBJ1-1,CASSLTGGRRTYAEAFF
TRBV12-3/TRBV12-4,TRBJ2-7,CASSLEGAANYEQYF
TRBV20-1,TRBJ2-7,CSATDPLQSYEQYF
TRBV6-5,TRBJ1-2,CASSFGSYGYTF
TRBV28,TRBJ1-2,CASSPGRRAYGYTF
TRBV12-3/TRBV12-4,TRBJ2-3,CASTIRVDTQYF
TRBV19,TRBJ2-1,CASSSGLAAYNEQFF
TRBV4-2,TRBJ2-2,CASSLSSGTLNTGELFF
TRBV28,TRBJ2-6,CASSLTLFSGANVLTF
TRBV9,TRBJ2-7,CASSVGGEGYEQYF